This T cell receptor (beta chain) was documented in a study of T cells after posttransplantation cyclophosphamide. General study points: Donor-recipient repertoire similarity was low at 1-2 months, rising over year one. After PTCy, TRB diversity resembled that of CNI/methotrexate controls. Tissue-infiltrating T cells from skin or gut overlapped little with blood T cells.

This CDR3 is built from 15 residues. The V and J ends lost 4 bases and 8 bases, in that order; junction bases with no gene match: 11. From germline, CDR1 is SGHRS and CDR2 YFSETQ. This clone was seen at least ten times. Its antigen remains unknown. Here immunoSEQ multiplex PCR was the method, and the copy in TCRdb shows in-frame clones only, minus some. Sampling found 5,500 to 7,500 clones, none seen once. A marrow graft followed busulfan-fludarabine conditioning, with cyclophosphamide on days +3 and +4. The specimen was PBMCs, collected after allogeneic stem cell transplant with posttransplant cyclophosphamide. The chain is built from TRBV5-1 and TRBJ1-2, with 10 nucleotides matching TRBD1. This receptor was obtained from a male patient aged 50 or older who received an allogeneic stem cell transplant from an unrelated donor, was CMV-positive, and had acute GVHD only. Some T cells may be graft donor cells. CDR3 region: CASSEGTGVAYGYTF. The DNA for the CDR3 is TGCGCCAGCAGCGAAGGGACAGGGGTTGCCTACGGCTACACCTTC.